This is a list of T cell receptor beta chains from one sample in a study of blood T cell repertoires in COVID-19. Here immunoSEQ multiplex PCR was the method, and the copy in TCRdb shows in-frame clones only, minus some. In the table there are tens of thousands of clones, 65% to 85% of which are singletons. The specimen was peripheral blood. These receptor sequences come from a man between 65 and 79 years old with acute or convalescent COVID-19. Both conserved end residues are part of each CDR3. The D gene is left open where the match is weak. For some rows the clone size is stated as once, few or many, or as a class when expanded; others skip it.

clone size	V gene	J gene	D gene	CDR3 DNA	CDR3 protein
-	TRBV6-5	TRBJ1-1	TRBD1	TGTGCCAGCAGTTACTCGAATAGGGGGCGGGCTTTCTTT	CASSYSNRGRAFF
-	TRBV4-2	TRBJ2-3	-	TGTGCCAGCAGCCAAGCGCTGGGGGGGCGCACAGATACGCAGTATTTT	CASSQALGGRTDTQYF
-	TRBV28	TRBJ1-5	-	TGTGCCAGCAGGGGGAATAGGGGCAGCCAAAGGACCAATCAGCCCCAGCATTTT	CASRGNRGSQRTNQPQHF
-	TRBV7-2	TRBJ1-2	-	TGTGCCAGCAGCTTAAGTGGGCAGGGAGGTGGCTACACCTTC	CASSLSGQGGGYTF
-	TRBV2	TRBJ1-6	-	TGTGCCAGCAGTTCAGATAATTCACCCCTCCACTTT	CASSSDNSPLHF
once	TRBV6-4	TRBJ2-1	-	TGTGCCAGCAGTCTGGACAGCGGTGAGCAGTTCTTC	CASSLDSGEQFF
-	TRBV5-1	TRBJ2-1	-	TGCGCCAGCAGCTTGGTGGCTAGCGCCGTTTCCTACAATGAGCAGTTCTTC	CASSLVASAVSYNEQFF
-	TRBV19	TRBJ2-3	-	TGTGCCACGGGGACTAGCACAGATACGCAGTATTTT	CATGTSTDTQYF
-	TRBV7-2	TRBJ1-2	-	TGTGCCAGCAGCCAGGGGCAGGCAGACTATGGCTACACCTTC	CASSQGQADYGYTF
-	TRBV3-1/TRBV3-2	TRBJ2-5	-	TGTGCCAGCAGCCAAATATCAGGGGATGGGGTGACCCAGTACTTC	CASSQISGDGVTQYF
once	TRBV18	TRBJ2-2	TRBD2	TGTGCCAGCTCACAGGGACTAGCGGGGACGAACACCGGGGAGCTGTTTTTT	CASSQGLAGTNTGELFF
-	TRBV28	TRBJ2-2	-	TGTGCCAGCAGTTTAAAGGCAGGGGTCACCGGGGAGCTGTTTTTT	CASSLKAGVTGELFF
once	TRBV7-6	TRBJ2-7	-	TGTGCCAGCAGCAATCCAACGGGGGAGAAGCTTAGCTCCTACGAGCAGTACTTC	CASSNPTGEKLSSYEQYF
-	TRBV2	TRBJ2-2	-	TGTGCCAGCACTATAGGGGGCGGGGAGCTGTTTTTT	CASTIGGGELFF
-	TRBV28	TRBJ1-2	-	TGTGCCAGCAGCCGTGGGCCGATGGAAAATGGCTACACCTTC	CASSRGPMENGYTF
-	TRBV5-8	TRBJ2-1	TRBD2	TGTGCCAGCAGCTTGCTCTGGCGGGGGTCGAGAGGGGAGCAGTTCTTC	CASSLLWRGSRGEQFF
-	TRBV7-2	TRBJ2-2	-	TGTGCCAGCAGCTTACTAGGGGTGAGCACCGGGGAGCTGTTTTTT	CASSLLGVSTGELFF
-	TRBV19	TRBJ2-5	TRBD1	TGTGCCAGTAGTAGGGGCCAGGGGGCAGGGGAAGAGACCCAGTACTTC	CASSRGQGAGEETQYF
-	TRBV12-2	TRBJ1-2	-	TGTGCAAGTCGCTTAAGACACAGGGACAGGGGGCGACTCTATGGCTACACCTTC	CASRLRHRDRGRLYGYTF
-	TRBV5-1	TRBJ2-1	TRBD2	TGCGCCAGCAGCTCTCAGCGGGGGGGCCGAGATGAGCAGTTCTTC	CASSSQRGGRDEQFF
-	TRBV6-5	TRBJ1-2	TRBD1	TGTGCCAGCAGTCAAACAGGGGGCGTAGGCTACACCTTC	CASSQTGGVGYTF
once	TRBV28	TRBJ1-2	-	TGTGCCAGCAGTCCCCCCCGAATAGATGGCTACACCTTC	CASSPPRIDGYTF
-	TRBV29-1	TRBJ1-3	TRBD1	TGCAGCGTTCGGACAGGGGGCGGTGGAAACACCATATATTTT	CSVRTGGGGNTIYF
-	TRBV4-1	TRBJ1-5	TRBD1	TGCGCCAGCAGCCAACAGGGGGCGAGCAATCAGCCCCAGCATTTT	CASSQQGASNQPQHF
-	TRBV6-5	TRBJ2-2	-	TGTGCCAGCAGTTACTCCGCAGGGGAGACCGGGGAGCTGTTTTTT	CASSYSAGETGELFF
-	TRBV28	TRBJ2-1	TRBD1	TGTGCCAGCAGTCCCGAGGACAGGGGGCTAGGTGAGCAGTTCTTC	CASSPEDRGLGEQFF
-	TRBV5-1	TRBJ2-3	-	TGCGCCAGCAGCGCCCAGGGAATAGATACGCAGTATTTT	CASSAQGIDTQYF
once	TRBV15	TRBJ2-1	TRBD2	TGTGCCACCAGCAGAGACGTCAGCGGGGGGGCCCAGTTCTTC	CATSRDVSGGAQFF
-	TRBV5-6	TRBJ2-3	-	TGTGCCAGCACAACCCCGGGACTGCGCACAGATACGCAGTATTTT	CASTTPGLRTDTQYF
-	TRBV19	TRBJ1-5	TRBD1	TGTGCCAGTAGTGACCGGGACAGGAGCAATCAGCCCCAGCATTTT	CASSDRDRSNQPQHF
few	TRBV3-1/TRBV3-2	TRBJ2-7	TRBD1	TGTGCCAGCAGCCAAGGGACAGGGGCCTACGAGCAGTACTTC	CASSQGTGAYEQYF
-	TRBV15	TRBJ2-1	-	TGTGCCACCAGCAGAGAGAGGGAGGCATCCTACAATGAGCAGTTCTTC	CATSREREASYNEQFF
-	TRBV4-2	TRBJ1-6	-	TGTGCCAGCAGCCAAGGCGGAGGGAGAACCTATAATTCACCCCTCCACTTT	CASSQGGGRTYNSPLHF
-	TRBV30	TRBJ2-7	-	TGTGCCTGGAAAGGAGAGGGCTCCTACGAGCAGTACTTC	CAWKGEGSYEQYF
few	TRBV5-1	TRBJ2-3	TRBD2	TGCGCCAGCAGCTTGTTCTCGGGACTAGCGGGGGGGATGATCGGCGCAGATACGCAGTATTTT	CASSLFSGLAGGMIGADTQYF
-	TRBV7-9	TRBJ1-1	-	TGTGCCAGCAGCTTAAGTGGGGGCCCTGAAGCTTTCTTT	CASSLSGGPEAFF
-	TRBV9	TRBJ1-1	-	TGTGCCAGCAGCTCCAGGGTGGGGAACACTGAAGCTTTCTTT	CASSSRVGNTEAFF
-	TRBV2	TRBJ2-7	TRBD1	TGTGCCAGCAGTGTTGGGACAGGGAAACATTCGGGATTCTACGAGCAGTACTTC	CASSVGTGKHSGFYEQYF
-	TRBV4-1	TRBJ1-2	TRBD1	TGCGCCAGCAGCCAACTACCCCAGGGACAGGTGTATGGCTACACCTTC	CASSQLPQGQVYGYTF
-	TRBV2	TRBJ2-1	TRBD2	TGTGCCAGCAGAACTAGCGGGGGGCACGGGAATGAGCAGTTCTTC	CASRTSGGHGNEQFF
-	TRBV6-4	TRBJ2-4	TRBD2	TGTGCCAGCAGTGACTGTCCTAGCGGGGTAGCCAAAAACATTCAGTACTTC	CASSDCPSGVAKNIQYF
-	TRBV2	TRBJ1-2	-	TGTGCCAGCATTCCAGAGGGGACATTGGGGATCGATGGCTACACCTTC	CASIPEGTLGIDGYTF
-	TRBV28	TRBJ2-2	-	TGTGCCAGCACCCCGTCCCTCGGGGAGCTGTTTTTT	CASTPSLGELFF
-	TRBV11-2	TRBJ2-7	TRBD1	TGTGCCAGCAGCTTGGGGGCAGGGGGATACGAGCAGTACTTC	CASSLGAGGYEQYF
once	TRBV27	TRBJ1-4	TRBD1	TGTGCCAGCAGTTCATCCGGGACAGGACTTGAACTGTTTTTT	CASSSSGTGLELFF
-	TRBV10-2	TRBJ2-1	TRBD1	TGCGCCACATCTTACGGGACAGGGGGCAGTGAGCAGTTCTTC	CATSYGTGGSEQFF
few	TRBV5-8	TRBJ1-6	-	TGTGCCAGCAGCTTGGGGGGAGGATCACCCCTCCACTTT	CASSLGGGSPLHF
-	TRBV28	TRBJ1-2	TRBD1	TGTGCCAGCAGTGTCTTACAGGGGCTCGAGGGCTACACCTTC	CASSVLQGLEGYTF
-	TRBV19	TRBJ1-1	-	TGTGCCAGTAGTATGGCAGGGGCGAGGATCACTGAAGCTTTCTTT	CASSMAGARITEAFF
-	TRBV6-5	TRBJ1-3	TRBD1	TGTGCCAGCAGTCCCCAGGGGGCCCTAGGAAACACCATATATTTT	CASSPQGALGNTIYF
-	TRBV2	TRBJ2-5	TRBD2	TGTGCCAGCAGTGAAGGGCTAGCGGTGACCCAGGGTGGCCAGTACTTC	CASSEGLAVTQGGQYF
-	TRBV5-6	TRBJ2-1	-	TGTGCCAGCAGCTTGGATCAGGGGTTAGTTCCTGAGCAGTTCTTC	CASSLDQGLVPEQFF
-	TRBV6-1	TRBJ2-1	TRBD1	TGTGCCAGCAGTGAACGTGGGACAGGGGTTTTCAATGAGCAGTTCTTC	CASSERGTGVFNEQFF
-	TRBV11-3	TRBJ2-6	-	TGTGCCAGCAGCCGAGGGGGGGCTGGGGCCAACGTCCTGACTTTC	CASSRGGAGANVLTF